The 30 T cell receptor beta chains presented below share a single source sample, sequenced in a study of memory CD4+ T cells and cytomegalovirus serostatus (dated by TCRdb to between 2018 and 2021). Library preparation was by the immunoSEQ multiplex PCR assay. TCRdb holds this immuneACCESS table with in-frame rearrangements only. Some clones are missing; in checked studies, unresolved V genes explain under half, and the rest has no known cause. The sample table records around 60,000 clones; 70% to 80% of these occur just once. The top ten clonotypes cover 0.88% of the sample. A FACSAria II was used to sort memory CD4+ T cells, defined as single viable CD3+CD4+CD8-CD45RO+ cells. Sequenced material: memory CD4+ T cells from blood. The receptor source for this set is an adult in good health and CMV-seronegative.

The chain carries TRBV19 and TRBJ2-2, with D tentatively TRBD2 (5 bases). The V end lost 7 bases, the J end lost 2 bases, and 11 bases lay between the germline ends. Per germline, CDR1 LNHDA and CDR2 SQIVND (reference sequence). The CDR3 length is 14 residues. CDR3 protein: CASTGGLNTGELFF. The DNA of the CDR3 is TGTGCCAGTACGGGCGGACTTAACACCGGGGAGCTGTTTTTT.

V and J are TRBV5-5 and TRBJ2-1, with TRBD2 identical over 12 bases. The CDR3 has 16 residues. J lost 8 bases, V lost 0 bases, and 6 bases had no gene match. The germline gives CDR1 SGHKS, CDR2 YYEKEE (reference sequence). Written as DNA, the CDR3 is TGTGCCAGCAGCTTGGATCGGCTAGCGGGAGGGTATGAGCAGTTCTTC. It is translated as CASSLDRLAGGYEQFF.

The V gene is TRBV5-1, the J gene TRBJ2-2, with unresolved D. Germline loops: CDR1 SGHRS, CDR2 YFSETQ. V gave up 2 bases and J gave up 10 bases, with 18 bases separating them. The CDR3 length is 15 residues. DNA of the CDR3: TGCGCCAGCAGCTTTCGACGACCGCTCGAGGAGGAGCTGTTTTTT. Translating it yields CASSFRRPLEEELFF.

The V call is TRBV4-2, the J call TRBJ2-3; possibly TRBD1 for D (5 bases). Trimming removed 1 base at V and 2 bases at J, with 7 bases between. The CDR3 is 14 residues long. Germline V gene data show CDR1 as LGHNA and CDR2 as YNFKEQ. The CDR3 sequence: CASSQGGTTDTQYF. The CDR3 nucleotides are TGTGCCAGCAGCCAAGGGGGCACCACAGATACGCAGTATTTT.

The chain carries TRBV4-1 and TRBJ2-3; TRBD2 matches 7 bases. V was clipped by 1 base and J by 8 bases; unmatched bases: 9. This CDR3 is 15 amino acids long. Germline V gene sequence: CDR1 MGHRA, CDR2 YSYEKL. Here the CDR3 reads CASSQVSSGRLTQYF. CDR3 DNA: TGCGCCAGCAGCCAAGTCTCTAGCGGCCGGCTTACGCAGTATTTT.

The V and J genes are TRBV6-5 and TRBJ2-5; 7 bases agree with TRBD1. V lost 4 bases to trimming and J lost 5 bases; unmatched junction nucleotides: 10. CDR1 is MNHEY, CDR2 SVGAGI, per germline. This CDR3 region has 15 residues. CDR3 DNA sequence: TGTGCCAGCAGTTCTCAGGTGACAGGGCGGGAGACCCAGTACTTC. It is translated as CASSSQVTGRETQYF.

The V call is TRBV11-1, the J call TRBJ1-1; unclear D gene. Between the trimmed V and J ends, which lost 0 bases and 1 base, there was a span of 9 bases. Germline lookup yields CDR1 SGHAT and CDR2 FQDESV (reference sequence). This CDR3 has 15 amino acids. The CDR3 reads CASSLAPEGNTEAFF. The CDR3 bases are TGTGCCAGCAGCTTAGCCCCTGAAGGGAACACTGAAGCTTTCTTT.

The rearrangement uses TRBV28 and TRBJ2-7; D might be TRBD2 (5 bases). Per the germline V gene, CDR1 is MDHEN and CDR2 is SYDVKM. The CDR3 is 14 residues long. The V end was cut by 4 bases, the J end by 2 bases, with 12 bases between. The CDR3 DNA reads as TGTGCCAGCAGTTCCGGACTGGACCCCTACGAGCAGTACTTC. Translation gives CASSSGLDPYEQYF.

This sequence joins TRBV29-1 and TRBJ1-1; possibly TRBD1 for D (6 bases). Germline CDR1 is SQVTM and CDR2 is ANQGSEA. With 4 bases removed from V and 0 bases from J, the gap between germline ends came to 9 bases. The CDR3 runs 13 residues. The CDR3 DNA is TGCAGCGTTGGACAGGCTATGAACACTGAAGCTTTCTTT. It yields the protein CSVGQAMNTEAFF.

The V gene is TRBV28, the J gene TRBJ2-7; tentatively, D is TRBD1 (6 bases). V shed 3 bases and J shed 4 bases, with 10 bases lying between them. Germline V lookup: CDR1 MDHEN, CDR2 SYDVKM. This CDR3 contains 13 residues. Written as DNA, the CDR3 is TGTGCCAGCAGTTTGAACAGGGTTTACGAGCAGTACTTC. It specifies CASSLNRVYEQYF.

The chain combines TRBV10-3 with TRBJ2-6; 10 nucleotides match TRBD1. CDR1 and CDR2 from the germline V gene are ENHRY and SYGVKD. Losses at the gene ends were 4 bases for V and 1 base for J; bases not matched to a gene: 13. The CDR3 runs to 20 residues. The CDR3 sequence: CAISAGTGVISGSGANVLTF. Written as DNA, the CDR3 is TGTGCCATCAGTGCCGGGACAGGGGTCATCTCCGGGTCTGGGGCCAACGTCCTGACTTTC.

This clone was seen a few times. The V gene is TRBV4-3, the J gene TRBJ1-5; D is perhaps TRBD1 (5 bases). The length of the CDR3 is 15 residues. V shed 2 bases and J shed 9 bases, with 17 bases lying between them. Germline V lookup: CDR1 LGHNA, CDR2 YSLEER. DNA of the CDR3: TGCGCCAGCAGCCAAACGACAGCCTGGGCATCGCCCCAGCATTTT. It is translated as CASSQTTAWASPQHF.

This chain links TRBV11-1 with TRBJ2-7; no reliable D call. Between the trimmed V and J ends, which lost 1 base and 3 bases, there was a span of 7 bases. Germline CDR1 SGHAT, CDR2 FQDESV (reference sequence). This CDR3 spans 13 amino acids. CDR3: CASSLVGFYEQYF. The CDR3 region has the DNA TGTGCCAGCAGCTTAGTTGGGTTCTACGAGCAGTACTTC.

V and J are TRBV9 and TRBJ2-5; D tentatively fits TRBD1 or TRBD2 (5 bases each). The CDR3 contains 15 residues. Germline V gives CDR1 SGDLS, CDR2 YYNGEE. V was shortened by 4 bases and J by 2 bases, with 15 bases between the two germline ends. The CDR3: CASSSWGGLQETQYF. The CDR3 DNA reads TGTGCCAGCAGCTCCTGGGGCGGGTTACAAGAGACCCAGTACTTC. The entire variable domain, with the rest obtained from reference TRBV9 and TRBJ2-5, is as follows: DSGVTQTPKHLITATGQRVTLRCSPRSGDLSVYWYQQSLDQGLQFLIQYYNGEERAKGNILERFSAQQFPDLHSELNLSSLELGDSALYFCASSSWGGLQETQYFGPGTRLLVL.

This rearrangement joins TRBV4-2 to TRBJ2-6; TRBD2 might be the D (5 bases). The CDR3 contains 16 residues. V was trimmed by 1 base and J by 3 bases, leaving 10 bases between them. From germline, CDR1 is LGHNA and CDR2 YNFKEQ. The CDR3 nucleotides read TGTGCCAGCAGCCAAGCCGCGGGCAGTGGGGCCAACGTCCTGACTTTC. It is translated as CASSQAAGSGANVLTF.

The V and J genes are TRBV19 and TRBJ1-5; possible D gene TRBD1, 5 bases. Trimming stripped 3 bases from V and 2 bases from J, with 11 bases between. The germline V gene encodes CDR1 LNHDA and CDR2 SQIVND (reference sequence). CDR3 size: 15 residues. Written as DNA, the CDR3 is TGTGCCAGTAGTATCGGAGGGGCCGGCAATCAGCCCCAGCATTTT. As protein: CASSIGGAGNQPQHF. The full variable domain, with the rest looked up from reference TRBV19 and TRBJ1-5, is DGGITQSPKYLFRKEGQNVTLSCEQNLNHDAMYWYRQDPGQGLRLIYYSQIVNDFQKGDIAEGYSVSREKKESFPLTVTSAQKNPTAFYLCASSIGGAGNQPQHFGDGTRLSIL.

The chain couples TRBV5-1 to TRBJ1-1; D might be TRBD1 (6 bases). CDR1 is SGHRS, CDR2 YFSETQ, per germline. Trimming left V 5 bases short and J 4 bases short, with 12 bases between. The CDR3 loop spans 13 amino acids. Here the CDR3 DNA reads TGCGCCAGCAGAACAGGGACCAGCACTGAAGCTTTCTTT. Its protein product is CASRTGTSTEAFF.

V usage is TRBV4-2 and J usage is TRBJ2-2, with 11 bases fitting TRBD2. The CDR3 is 18 amino acids. With 4 bases clipped from V and 7 bases from J, the junction kept 14 bases outside the gene matches. Per the germline V gene, CDR1 is LGHNA and CDR2 is YNFKEQ. The CDR3 coding sequence is TGTGCCAGCAGCCCGTTTGTAGCGGGAGGGGAGGTAGGCGGGGAGCTGTTTTTT. Translation: CASSPFVAGGEVGGELFF.

The gene calls are TRBV15 and TRBJ1-1; D gene uncertain. The V end lost 8 bases, the J end lost 0 bases, and 10 bases lay between the germline ends. This CDR3 is built from 13 residues. The germline V gene encodes CDR1 LNHNV and CDR2 YYDKDF (reference sequence). CDR3 DNA: TGTGCCACCGGAATTCTAGTGAACACTGAAGCTTTCTTT. Its translation: CATGILVNTEAFF. The full variable domain, rest sourced from reference TRBV15 and TRBJ1-1, is DAMVIQNPRYQVTQFGKPVTLSCSQTLNHNVMYWYQQKSSQAPKLLFHYYDKDFNNEADTPDNFQSRRPNTSFCFLDIRSPGLGDTAMYLCATGILVNTEAFFGQGTRLTVV.

The chain recombines TRBV10-3 with TRBJ1-2; 10 bases map to TRBD1. The CDR3 has 14 amino acids. Germline V CDR1 and CDR2: ENHRY, SYGVKD. V shed 8 bases, J shed 1 base, and the junction held 4 bases outside the gene matches. In DNA form, the CDR3 reads TGTGCCATCCCACGGACAGGGGGTAACTATGGCTACACCTTC. Amino acids: CAIPRTGGNYGYTF.

This clone is medium-sized within its sample. The rearrangement uses TRBV6-1 and TRBJ1-3; weak D call: TRBD1 (6 bases). The CDR3 consists of 16 residues. V was trimmed by 3 bases and J by 7 bases, leaving 19 bases between them. Germline CDR1 MNHNS, CDR2 SASEGT. In nucleotides, the CDR3 is TGTGCCAGCAGTGACAGATGGCAGGGGATGGGGAACACCATATATTTT. Protein sequence: CASSDRWQGMGNTIYF.

The chain links TRBV6-5 to TRBJ1-2, with 12 bases aligning to TRBD1. This CDR3 has 13 residues. Germline V gives CDR1 MNHEY, CDR2 SVGAGI. The junction had 12 bases not matched to a gene; V was cut back by 8 bases and J by 14 bases. CDR3 in amino acids: CASGSGDRGLATF. The CDR3 DNA reads TGTGCCAGCGGGTCCGGGGACAGGGGGCTAGCGACCTTC.

This rearrangement joins TRBV7-2 to TRBJ2-1; D is perhaps TRBD1 or TRBD2 (5 bases each). Per the germline V gene, CDR1 is SGHTA and CDR2 is FQGNSA. The CDR3 has 13 residues. V shed 5 bases and J shed 5 bases, with 10 bases lying between them. The CDR3 sequence: CASSVGRHNEQFF. The CDR3 DNA is TGTGCCAGCAGCGTGGGACGCCACAATGAGCAGTTCTTC.

The table lists this clone with a few counts. This chain uses TRBV27 with TRBJ1-2; maybe TRBD1 (6 bases). Germline V gene lookup returns CDR1 MNHEY and CDR2 SMNVEV (reference sequence). V was shortened by 8 bases and J by 8 bases, with 15 bases between the two germline ends. This CDR3 comprises 12 residues. The CDR3 spells CASREGEGGYTF. CDR3 in DNA: TGTGCCAGCCGGGAGGGGGAGGGGGGCTACACCTTC.

The V and J genes are TRBV7-9 and TRBJ2-3, with 7 bases fitting TRBD2. The germline CDR1 and CDR2 sequences are SEHNR and FQNEAQ (reference sequence). The V gene end was trimmed by 1 base and the J gene end by 0 bases; junction bases not matched to a gene: 1. This CDR3 is 15 amino acids long. CDR3 amino acids: CASSLGSGSTDTQYF. The CDR3 DNA sequence: TGTGCCAGCAGCTTAGGTAGCGGGAGCACAGATACGCAGTATTTT.

This clone occurred once. V and J are TRBV19 and TRBJ1-2; D may be TRBD1 (5 bases). Germline assignment: CDR1 LNHDA and CDR2 SQIVND (reference sequence). V was clipped by 9 bases and J by 6 bases, with 23 bases between them. The CDR3 totals 15 residues. In nucleotides, the CDR3 is TGTGCCAGCACTCTTCAGGGACCACGGCCCGATGGCTACACCTTC. Translated, it gives CASTLQGPRPDGYTF.

This rearrangement joins TRBV4-1 to TRBJ2-3; TRBD2 matches at 9 bases. The V gene's germline CDR1 is MGHRA and CDR2 YSYEKL. This CDR3 region has 19 residues. The junction had 16 bases not matched to a gene; V was cut back by 3 bases and J by 3 bases. CDR3 nucleotides: TGCGCCAGCAGCCACCCGGGGCTAGGGCGGGGGGGCGTGACAGATACGCAGTATTTT. Protein sequence: CASSHPGLGRGGVTDTQYF.

The CDR3 DNA follows: TGTGCCAGCAGCGACGGGGCAGATACGCAGTATTTT. Protein: CASSDGADTQYF. The chain carries TRBV6-1 and TRBJ2-3; D may be TRBD2 (5 bases). The germline CDR1 and CDR2 sequences are MNHNS and SASEGT. The CDR3 is made up of 12 amino acids. V was clipped by 6 bases and J by 4 bases, with 8 bases between them.

This clone was observed a single time. The chain has TRBV6-1 and TRBJ1-2; 7 bases line up with TRBD1. CDR3 size: 13 residues. The V segment lost 6 bases and the J segment 2 bases; nucleotides outside the gene matches: 3. The germline gives CDR1 MNHNS, CDR2 SASEGT. CDR3 sequence: CASRGGQNYGYTF. In DNA form, the CDR3 reads TGTGCCAGCAGGGGGGGACAGAACTATGGCTACACCTTC.

The chain couples TRBV10-3 to TRBJ2-3; TRBD1 matches at 12 bases. With 6 bases clipped from V and 4 bases from J, the junction kept 17 bases outside the gene matches. The CDR3 length is 19 residues. Germline-derived CDR1 and CDR2 are ENHRY and SYGVKD. CDR3 sequence: CAISDNRDRGRLSADTQYF. The CDR3 bases are TGTGCCATCAGCGACAACCGGGACAGGGGGCGCCTTAGCGCAGATACGCAGTATTTT.